The rows below give T cell receptor beta chains drawn from one sample of a study of patients and donors after allogeneic stem cell transplantation. TCRdb reprocessed the RT-PCR reads with MiXCR, giving one entry per CDR3 protein. The sample comprises about a million distinct CDR3 sequences, under 20% of which are singletons, and roughly 6% rests with the top ten. Sequenced: blood, either unsorted or a sorted T cell fraction (not recorded which). These receptors came from a human donor who was either an allogeneic HSCT recipient or a stem cell or donor lymphocyte infusion donor (not recorded which). It is not recorded whose cells these are; they may come from a transplant donor. The CDR3 runs from the conserved cysteine through the conserved F or W. The D gene is left open where the match is weak. A row's size may be missing; if present it is once, few, many or a size class.

d_call | j_call | clone_size | v_call | cdr3_aa | cdr3_nt
TRBD2 | TRBJ2-5 | few | TRBV6-5 | CASSFRTSGNQETQYF | TGTGCCAGCAGTTTTAGGACTAGCGGAAATCAAGAGACCCAGTACTTC
TRBD1 | TRBJ1-1 | many | TRBV2 | CASRGQGSSFVTEAFF | TGTGCCAGCAGAGGACAGGGTTCTAGTTTTGTCACTGAAGCTTTCTTT
TRBD1 | TRBJ2-7 | few | TRBV5-1 | CASSHDRDIYEQYF | TGCGCCAGCAGTCACGACAGGGACATCTACGAGCAGTACTTC
- | TRBJ2-7 | few | TRBV29-1 | CSAARGVDYEQYF | TGCAGCGCCGCCAGAGGGGTTGACTACGAGCAGTACTTC
- | TRBJ2-7 | few | TRBV6-5 | CASSSPQRGYEQYF | TGTGCCAGCAGTTCCCCCCAAAGGGGCTACGAGCAGTACTTC
TRBD1 | TRBJ2-1 | - | TRBV6-2/TRBV6-3 | CASSLIGTVGDEQFF | TGTGCCAGCAGTTTGATCGGGACAGTGGGAGATGAGCAGTTCTTC
TRBD1 | TRBJ2-4 | many | TRBV29-1 | CSAWTGFDKNIQYF | TGCAGCGCCTGGACAGGGTTTGACAAAAACATTCAGTACTTC
TRBD1 | TRBJ2-7 | - | TRBV5-4 | CASSPGQGRLEEQYF | TGTGCCAGCAGCCCGGGACAGGGGAGGCTTGAGGAGCAGTACTTC
- | TRBJ1-2 | few | TRBV11-2 | CASSLWGRDHGYTF | TGTGCCAGCAGCTTATGGGGCAGGGACCATGGCTACACCTTC
TRBD1 | TRBJ2-5 | few | TRBV12-3/TRBV12-4 | CASSLLGTGGSTQYF | TGTGCCAGCAGTTTGTTAGGGACAGGCGGATCAACCCAGTACTTC
- | TRBJ1-4 | few | TRBV2 | CASRRGGANEKLFF | TGTGCCAGCAGGAGGGGAGGGGCTAATGAAAAACTGTTTTTT
TRBD2 | TRBJ2-3 | - | TRBV20-1 | CSAREARGALSDTQYF | TGCAGTGCTAGAGAGGCGCGGGGGGCCCTATCAGATACGCAGTATTTT
TRBD2 | TRBJ2-1 | - | TRBV20-1 | CSARPPRGRVTYNEQFF | TGCAGTGCTAGACCCCCCCGCGGGAGGGTCACCTACAATGAGCAGTTCTTC
TRBD1 | TRBJ1-1 | - | TRBV6-1 | CASSDQGGAGVEAFF | TGTGCCAGCAGTGACCAGGGGGGGGCGGGGGTCGAAGCTTTCTTT
TRBD1 | TRBJ1-1 | few | TRBV6-1 | CASSPDGGQRWGAFF | TGTGCCAGCAGCCCGGACGGGGGACAGCGGTGGGGTGCTTTCTTT
- | TRBJ2-7 | many | TRBV5-1 | CASSSGPTRYEQYF | TGCGCCAGCAGCTCGGGACCAACTCGCTACGAGCAGTACTTC
- | TRBJ2-7 | - | TRBV6-5 | CASSYSLANFYEQYF | TGTGCCAGCAGTTACTCGTTAGCGAACTTCTACGAGCAGTACTTC
TRBD1 | TRBJ1-2 | - | TRBV18 | CASSKDRVDNYGYTF | TGTGCCAGCTCAAAGGACAGGGTTGATAACTATGGCTACACCTTC
TRBD1 | TRBJ1-1 | - | TRBV12-3/TRBV12-4 | CASRVLTGGAFSAFF | TGTGCCAGCAGGGTGTTAACAGGGGGCGCGTTCTCAGCTTTCTTT
- | TRBJ2-5 | - | TRBV7-8 | CASRFPGVQTQYF | TGTGCCAGCAGGTTCCCAGGGGTACAGACCCAGTACTTC
- | TRBJ2-1 | few | TRBV11-1 | CASSLSLTGAGINEQFF | TGTGCCAGCAGCTTATCCTTGACAGGCGCGGGGATCAATGAGCAGTTCTTC
- | TRBJ2-3 | - | TRBV25-1 | CASSPPVVGPAADTQYF | TGTGCCAGCAGTCCCCCGGTGGTGGGGCCAGCGGCAGATACGCAGTATTTT
TRBD2 | TRBJ2-5 | - | TRBV10-3 | CAMSTLRGAPQETQYF | TGTGCCATGAGCACCCTGCGGGGGGCGCCCCAAGAGACCCAGTACTTC
TRBD2 | TRBJ2-3 | - | TRBV12-3/TRBV12-4 | CASSPLAAITDTQYF | TGTGCCAGCAGCCCCCTAGCGGCTATCACAGATACGCAGTATTTT
TRBD1 | TRBJ1-2 | - | TRBV9 | CASSNIGGDYGYTF | TGTGCCAGCAGTAACATAGGGGGCGACTATGGCTACACCTTC
- | TRBJ1-2 | - | TRBV6-5 | CASSYSVSSYGYTF | TGTGCCAGCAGTTACTCGGTCAGTAGCTATGGCTACACCTTC
- | TRBJ2-7 | - | TRBV5-1 | CASKATSYEQYF | TGCGCCAGCAAGGCTACCTCTTACGAGCAGTACTTC
- | TRBJ2-7 | - | TRBV18 | CASSPLAGFEQYF | TGTGCCAGCTCACCACTCGCAGGATTCGAGCAGTACTTC
TRBD1 | TRBJ1-2 | - | TRBV5-1 | CASSIETGTNYGYTF | TGCGCCAGCAGCATAGAGACAGGGACTAACTATGGCTACACCTTC
- | TRBJ1-2 | - | TRBV6-2/TRBV6-3 | CASSHQGIRGYTF | TGTGCCAGCAGTCACCAGGGAATTCGCGGCTACACCTTC
TRBD1 | TRBJ2-5 | few | TRBV25-1 | CASSEGLTGERRNQYF | TGTGCCAGCAGTGAAGGCCTTACAGGGGAGAGAAGAAACCAGTACTTC
TRBD2 | TRBJ2-7 | once | TRBV4-1 | CASSQDQDRASGAYEQYF | TGCGCCAGCAGCCAAGATCAGGATAGGGCTAGCGGTGCCTACGAGCAGTACTTC
- | TRBJ1-4 | - | TRBV12-3/TRBV12-4 | CASSPQPKELFF | TGTGCCAGCAGTCCCCAGCCGAAGGAACTGTTTTTT
- | TRBJ1-6 | few | TRBV12-3/TRBV12-4 | CASSSLGAINSPLHF | TGTGCCAGCAGTTCGTTGGGGGCGATTAATTCACCCCTCCACTTT
TRBD1 | TRBJ1-1 | few | TRBV6-2/TRBV6-3 | CASSRPGGPGTEAFF | TGTGCCAGCAGTCGACCAGGGGGCCCGGGGACTGAAGCTTTCTTT
TRBD1 | TRBJ1-5 | - | TRBV20-1 | CSARGTGGDQPQHF | TGCAGTGCTAGGGGGACAGGGGGAGATCAGCCCCAGCATTTT
- | TRBJ1-1 | few | TRBV28 | CASSLRGFFGEAFF | TGTGCCAGCTCCCTTCGGGGCTTTTTTGGTGAAGCTTTCTTT
TRBD1 | TRBJ2-2 | - | TRBV20-1 | CSAREQPYRGMVTGELFF | TGCAGTGCTAGAGAACAACCGTACAGGGGGATGGTCACCGGGGAGCTGTTTTTT
TRBD1 | TRBJ1-1 | - | TRBV20-1 | CSARDRAEIEAFF | TGCAGTGCTAGGGACAGGGCGGAGATTGAAGCTTTCTTT
- | TRBJ1-5 | - | TRBV2 | CASSEGSKGSGNQPQHF | TGTGCCAGCAGTGAAGGATCCAAGGGGTCGGGGAATCAGCCCCAGCATTTT
TRBD1 | TRBJ2-7 | - | TRBV20-1 | CSAARTGSYEQYF | TGCAGTGCAGCCCGGACAGGATCCTACGAGCAGTACTTC
TRBD1 | TRBJ2-7 | - | TRBV5-6 | CASSDPGQGYEQYF | TGTGCCAGCAGCGATCCGGGACAGGGCTACGAGCAGTACTTC
TRBD2 | TRBJ2-1 | - | TRBV4-1 | CASSQVSLPGTSKFF | TGCGCCAGCAGCCAAGTGAGCCTCCCCGGGACTAGTAAGTTCTTC
- | TRBJ2-3 | many | TRBV28 | CASSSGGASTDTQYF | TGTGCCAGCAGTTCGGGCGGGGCTAGCACAGATACGCAGTATTTT
TRBD1 | TRBJ1-5 | - | TRBV6-1 | CASGSGTGGNQPQHF | TGTGCCAGCGGATCCGGGACAGGGGGAAATCAGCCCCAGCATTTT
- | TRBJ2-3 | - | TRBV9 | CASSVVVGTGTDTQYF | TGTGCCAGCAGCGTAGTGGTTGGGACCGGCACAGATACGCAGTATTTT
TRBD1 | TRBJ2-7 | - | TRBV27 | CASSLSGTGANEQYF | TGTGCCAGCAGTTTGTCGGGGACAGGGGCGAACGAGCAGTACTTC
- | TRBJ2-1 | many | TRBV20-1 | CSARRSNEQFF | TGCAGTGCTAGACGTAGCAATGAGCAGTTCTTC
- | TRBJ2-3 | - | TRBV24-1 | CATSDTHRDGADTQYF | TGTGCCACCAGTGATACCCACAGGGATGGGGCAGATACGCAGTATTTT
TRBD1 | TRBJ1-2 | - | TRBV6-1 | CASSDLTGRVWVNYGYTF | TGTGCCAGCAGTGATTTGACAGGGAGGGTGTGGGTAAACTATGGCTACACCTTC
- | TRBJ2-5 | - | TRBV9 | CASSVGTWRRGQETQYF | TGTGCCAGCAGCGTAGGGACGTGGCGGCGGGGCCAAGAGACCCAGTACTTC
- | TRBJ1-5 | - | TRBV4-1 | CASSQDHEGDMRYSNQPQHF | TGCGCCAGCAGCCAAGATCACGAGGGGGACATGCGATATAGCAATCAGCCCCAGCATTTT
- | TRBJ2-7 | - | TRBV5-4 | CASSLHSRDEQYF | TGTGCCAGCAGCTTGCACTCCCGGGACGAGCAGTACTTC
- | TRBJ1-2 | - | TRBV7-9 | CASSLGLQASYTF | TGTGCCAGCAGTCTCGGGTTGCAGGCGAGCTACACCTTC
TRBD1 | TRBJ1-1 | few | TRBV7-9 | CASSPGQALNTEAFF | TGTGCCAGCAGCCCCGGACAGGCCTTGAACACTGAAGCTTTCTTT